The 2 T cell receptor beta chains below were found in one sample sequenced in a study of blood T cell repertoires in COVID-19. The repertoire was sequenced with immunoSEQ multiplex PCR; TCRdb's copy has only in-frame clones and lacks some. The table lists 25,000 to 30,000 clones, roughly 90% of them singletons. Sequences were obtained from peripheral blood. The source is a man aged 65 to 79 with active or convalescent COVID-19.

This chain uses TRBV4-2 with TRBJ2-2, with 8 bases matching TRBD1. The V and J ends lost 2 bases and 5 bases, in that order; junction bases with no gene match: 13. The CDR3 sequence is 18 residues long. CDR1 and CDR2 from the germline V gene are LGHNA and YNFKEQ. CDR3 residues: CASSQSVRQGAPTGELFF. In DNA, the CDR3 is TGTGCCAGCAGCCAATCCGTCCGTCAGGGGGCTCCGACCGGGGAGCTGTTTTTT.

This clone was picked up one time. V usage is TRBV6-5 and J usage is TRBJ2-5; D is possibly TRBD1 (6 bases). Trimming left V 2 bases short and J 1 base short, with 8 bases between. The CDR3 contains 14 residues. Germline-derived CDR1 and CDR2 are MNHEY and SVGAGI. The CDR3 DNA sequence: TGTGCCAGCAGTTACATAGGGGGCCAAGAGACCCAGTACTTC. It translates to CASSYIGGQETQYF.